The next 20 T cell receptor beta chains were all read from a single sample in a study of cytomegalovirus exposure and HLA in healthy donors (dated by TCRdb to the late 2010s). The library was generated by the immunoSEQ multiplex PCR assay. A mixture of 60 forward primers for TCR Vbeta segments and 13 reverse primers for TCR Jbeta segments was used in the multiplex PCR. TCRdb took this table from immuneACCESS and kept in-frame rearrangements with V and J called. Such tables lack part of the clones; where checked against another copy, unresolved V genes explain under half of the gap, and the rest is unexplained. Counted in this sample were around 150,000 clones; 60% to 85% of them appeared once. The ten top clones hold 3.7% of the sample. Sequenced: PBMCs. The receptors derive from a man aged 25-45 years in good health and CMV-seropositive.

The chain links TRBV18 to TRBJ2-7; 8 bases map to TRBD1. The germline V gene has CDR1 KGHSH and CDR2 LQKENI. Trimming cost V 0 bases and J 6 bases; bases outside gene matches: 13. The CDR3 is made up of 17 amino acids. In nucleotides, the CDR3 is TGTGCCAGCTCACCACCAAATCGATCAGGGGGCCCTGGCGAGCAGTACTTC. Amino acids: CASSPPNRSGGPGEQYF.

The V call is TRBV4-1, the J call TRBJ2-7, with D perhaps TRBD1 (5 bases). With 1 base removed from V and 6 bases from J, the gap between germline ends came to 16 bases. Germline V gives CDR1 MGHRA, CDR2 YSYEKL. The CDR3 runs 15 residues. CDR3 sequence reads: CASSQGGRRGAEQYF. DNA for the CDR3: TGCGCCAGCAGCCAAGGGGGTAGAAGGGGCGCCGAGCAGTACTTC.

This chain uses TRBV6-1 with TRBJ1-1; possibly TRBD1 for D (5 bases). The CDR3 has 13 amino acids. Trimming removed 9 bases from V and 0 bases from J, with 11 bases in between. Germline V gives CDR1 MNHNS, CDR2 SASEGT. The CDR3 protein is CASGRVMNTEAFF. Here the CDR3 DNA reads TGTGCCAGTGGCAGGGTAATGAACACTGAAGCTTTCTTT.

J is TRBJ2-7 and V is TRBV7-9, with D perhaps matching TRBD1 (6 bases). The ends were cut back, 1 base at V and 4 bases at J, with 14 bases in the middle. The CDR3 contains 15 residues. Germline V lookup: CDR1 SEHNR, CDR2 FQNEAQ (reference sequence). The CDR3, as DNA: TGTGCCAGCAGCTTAGAGAGGGGGAGTACGTACGAGCAGTACTTC. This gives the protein CASSLERGSTYEQYF.

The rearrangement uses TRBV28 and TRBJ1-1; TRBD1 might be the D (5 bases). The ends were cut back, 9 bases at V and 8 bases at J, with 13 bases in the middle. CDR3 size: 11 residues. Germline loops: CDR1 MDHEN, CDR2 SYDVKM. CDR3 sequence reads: CASPKAGEAFF. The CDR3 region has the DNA TGTGCCAGTCCCAAAGCAGGGGAAGCTTTCTTT.

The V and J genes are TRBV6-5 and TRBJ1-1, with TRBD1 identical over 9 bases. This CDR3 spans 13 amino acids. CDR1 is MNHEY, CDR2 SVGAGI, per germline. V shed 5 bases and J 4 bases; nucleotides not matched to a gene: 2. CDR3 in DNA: TGTGCCAGCAGTCGGACAGGGGTCACTGAAGCTTTCTTT. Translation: CASSRTGVTEAFF.

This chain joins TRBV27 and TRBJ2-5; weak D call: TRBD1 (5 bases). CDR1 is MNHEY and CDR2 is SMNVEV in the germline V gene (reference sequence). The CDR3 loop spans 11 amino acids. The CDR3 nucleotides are TGTGTGAGCAGACAGCAAGAGACCCAGTACTTC. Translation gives CVSRQQETQYF.

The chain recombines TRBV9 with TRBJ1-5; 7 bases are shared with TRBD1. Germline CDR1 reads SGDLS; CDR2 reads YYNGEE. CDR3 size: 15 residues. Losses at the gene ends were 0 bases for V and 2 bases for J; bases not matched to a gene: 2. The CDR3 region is CASSVEGAGNQPQHF. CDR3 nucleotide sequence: TGTGCCAGCAGCGTAGAGGGGGCTGGCAATCAGCCCCAGCATTTT.

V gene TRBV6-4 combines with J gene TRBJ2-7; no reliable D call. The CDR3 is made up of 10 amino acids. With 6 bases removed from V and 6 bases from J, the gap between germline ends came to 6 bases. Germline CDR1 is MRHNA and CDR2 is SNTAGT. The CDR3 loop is CASSQVEQYF. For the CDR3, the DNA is TGTGCCAGCAGCCAGGTCGAGCAGTACTTC.

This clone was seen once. CDR3 sequence: CASSYSGAGNNQPQHF. Here the CDR3 DNA reads TGTGCCAGCAGTTACTCGGGGGCAGGCAACAATCAGCCCCAGCATTTT. The chain is built from TRBV6-6 and TRBJ1-5; a weak D match, TRBD1 (6 bases). Germline V gene lookup returns CDR1 MNHNY and CDR2 SVGAGI (reference sequence). This CDR3 comprises 16 residues. Trimming left V 0 bases short and J 3 bases short, with 12 bases between.

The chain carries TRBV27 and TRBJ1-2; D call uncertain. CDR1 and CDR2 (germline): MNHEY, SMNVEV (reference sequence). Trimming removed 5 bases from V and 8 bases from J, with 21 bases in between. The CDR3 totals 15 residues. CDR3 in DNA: TGTGCCAGCAGTCCTGCAAGAGGTCCGGTCGGGGGCTACACCTTC. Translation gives CASSPARGPVGGYTF.

The CDR3 protein is CASSVVGEGGYTF. The CDR3 DNA follows: TGTGCCAGCAGCGTAGTCGGGGAAGGTGGCTACACCTTC. This chain uses TRBV9 with TRBJ1-2; D remains unclear. Trimming took 0 bases from V and 7 from J, leaving 10 bases between them. The V gene's germline CDR1 is SGDLS and CDR2 YYNGEE. The CDR3 is 13 residues long.

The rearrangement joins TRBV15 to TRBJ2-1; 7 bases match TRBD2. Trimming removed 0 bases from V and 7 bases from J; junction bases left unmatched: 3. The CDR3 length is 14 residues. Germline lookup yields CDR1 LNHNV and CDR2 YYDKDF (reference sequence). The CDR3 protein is CATSRDREGNEQFF. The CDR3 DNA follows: TGTGCCACCAGCAGAGATAGGGAGGGGAATGAGCAGTTCTTC.

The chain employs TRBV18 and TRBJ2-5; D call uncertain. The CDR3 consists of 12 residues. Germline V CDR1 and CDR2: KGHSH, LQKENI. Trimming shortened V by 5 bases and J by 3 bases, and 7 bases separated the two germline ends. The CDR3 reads CASSSREETQYF. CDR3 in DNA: TGTGCCAGCTCATCACGCGAAGAGACCCAGTACTTC.

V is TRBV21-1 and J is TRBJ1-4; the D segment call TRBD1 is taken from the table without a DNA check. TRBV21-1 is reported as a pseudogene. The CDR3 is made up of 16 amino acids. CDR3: CASSDRQPATNEKLFF. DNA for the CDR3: TGTGCCAGCAGCGATCGACAGCCTGCAACTAATGAAAAACTGTTTTTT.

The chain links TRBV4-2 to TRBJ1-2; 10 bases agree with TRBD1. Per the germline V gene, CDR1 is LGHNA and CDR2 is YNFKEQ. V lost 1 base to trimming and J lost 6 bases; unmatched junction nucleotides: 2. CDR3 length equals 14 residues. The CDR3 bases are TGTGCCAGCAGCCAAGGGGGACAGGGGAATGGCTACACCTTC. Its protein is CASSQGGQGNGYTF.

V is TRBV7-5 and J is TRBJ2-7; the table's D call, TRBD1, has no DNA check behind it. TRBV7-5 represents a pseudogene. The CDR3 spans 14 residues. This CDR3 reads CARSLVDRDYEQYF. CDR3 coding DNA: TGTGCCAGAAGCTTAGTCGACAGGGACTACGAGCAGTACTTC.

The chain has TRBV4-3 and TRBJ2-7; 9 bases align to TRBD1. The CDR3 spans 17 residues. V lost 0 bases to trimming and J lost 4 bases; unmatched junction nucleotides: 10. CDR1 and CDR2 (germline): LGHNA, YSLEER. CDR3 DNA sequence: TGCGCCAGCAGCCAAGATGCGGTAGACAGGGGGGAATACGAGCAGTACTTC. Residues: CASSQDAVDRGEYEQYF.

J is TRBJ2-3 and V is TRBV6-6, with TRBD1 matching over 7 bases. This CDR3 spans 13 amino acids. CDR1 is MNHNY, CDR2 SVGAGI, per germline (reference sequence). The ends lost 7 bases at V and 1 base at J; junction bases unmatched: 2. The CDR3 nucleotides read TGTGCCAGCAAGGGGACAGGCACAGATACGCAGTATTTT. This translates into CASKGTGTDTQYF.

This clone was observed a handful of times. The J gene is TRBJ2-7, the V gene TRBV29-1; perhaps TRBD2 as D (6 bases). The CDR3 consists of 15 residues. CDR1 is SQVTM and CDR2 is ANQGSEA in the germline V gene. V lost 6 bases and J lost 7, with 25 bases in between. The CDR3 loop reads CSVVTLAALEGEQYF. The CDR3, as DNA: TGCAGCGTCGTTACCTTAGCGGCCCTCGAGGGTGAGCAGTACTTC.